This entry concerns a single TCR beta chain. The antigen is not known. This CDR3 contains 13 residues. Germline CDR1 LGHNA, CDR2 YSLEER. With 9 bases clipped from V and 3 bases from J, the junction kept 8 bases outside the gene matches. The data are from a study of cytomegalovirus exposure and HLA in healthy donors. Background on the study: In a later analysis, it was reported that the 110 or so validation repertoires had been produced on the same platform as the 700 or so repertoires belonging to the first cohort. Findings of the study overall: CMV antigen specificity was confirmed in vitro for a few CMV-associated chains. For most TCR sequences rarity was the rule, although some public TCRs occurred in many donors. The authors enumerated 150 to 200 TCR beta chains as linked to cytomegalovirus.

The assay was immunoSEQ multiplex PCR, and TCRdb's table has in-frame clones only and misses some. The table lists around 70,000 clones, 90% to 95% of them singletons. The clonotype originates from a man between 18 and 35 years old in good health and CMV-seronegative. The J gene is TRBJ2-7, the V gene TRBV4-3; TRBD2 matches 7 bases. The sequenced material came from PBMCs. This chain's CDR3 is CASSGQIDYEQYF. In nucleotides, the CDR3 is TGCGCCAGTAGCGGGCAGATAGACTACGAGCAGTACTTC.